This T cell receptor beta chain stems from a study of shared clonotypes between healthy human individuals. The method was immunoSEQ multiplex PCR; TCRdb's version includes in-frame clones alone and lacks a portion of them. The sample has 550,000 to 750,000 clones; roughly nine tenths are singletons. Naivety among CD8 cells was defined by CD45RO negativity and positive CCR7 selection, thereby excluding terminally differentiated effector memory CD45RA+ cells. Germline CDR1 reads MNHEY; CDR2 reads SMNVEV (reference sequence). V lost 8 bases to trimming and J lost 7 bases, with 21 bases between them. This CDR3 spans 14 amino acids.

The sequenced sample consisted of naive CD8+ T cells sorted from blood. The TCR was taken from a man under 40 in good health. The genes are TRBV27 and TRBJ2-7, with D tentatively TRBD1 or TRBD2 (6 bases each). CDR3 sequence reads: CASAEGGHPWEQYF. The CDR3, as DNA: TGTGCCAGCGCGGAGGGGGGCCACCCCTGGGAGCAGTACTTC.